The 31 T cell receptor beta chains presented below share a single source sample, sequenced in a study of Ad26.COV2.S vaccination and SARS-CoV-2 variants. TCRdb's table, derived via immunoSEQ multiplex PCR, lists solely in-frame clones and lacks some. Here the sample spans about 350,000 clones, about 85% being singletons. Treatment noted: around 19 received Ad26.COV2.S at low or high dose, single or two shots; several received placebo; per-sample allocation not given. Specimens were obtained on day 63 following the first vaccine or placebo injection. The sample here was peripheral blood, taken in a trial of Ad26.COV2.S vaccine versus placebo. The receptors stem from a person aged 18 to 65 who received the Ad26.COV2.S COVID-19 vaccine or a placebo.

The chain uses TRBV4-3 and TRBJ2-1, with 8 bases matching TRBD2. The CDR3 covers 16 residues. Germline V gene data show CDR1 as LGHNA and CDR2 as YSLEER. Losses at the gene ends were 0 bases for V and 7 bases for J; bases not matched to a gene: 8. CDR3 loop: CASSQEVSGIGNEQFF. Here the CDR3 DNA reads TGCGCCAGCAGCCAAGAAGTTAGCGGGATTGGGAATGAGCAGTTCTTC.

The chain joins TRBV5-1 to TRBJ1-2; a possible D gene is TRBD1 (6 bases). Trimming cost V 2 bases and J 4 bases, with 15 bases left between them. The CDR3 is 15 residues long. Germline CDR1 and CDR2: SGHRS and YFSETQ. The CDR3 here is CASSFSRGGGYGYTF. CDR3 sequence (DNA): TGCGCCAGCAGCTTTTCTCGTGGAGGGGGCTATGGCTACACCTTC.

The CDR3 loop is CASRAGSNQPQHF. The CDR3 region has the DNA TGTGCCAGCAGGGCCGGGAGCAATCAGCCCCAGCATTTT. This rearrangement joins TRBV6-5 to TRBJ1-5; D is undetermined. V dropped 6 bases and J dropped 1 base, with 7 bases sitting between them. The CDR3 length is 13 residues. Germline values: CDR1 MNHEY, CDR2 SVGAGI.

V is TRBV7-8 and J is TRBJ1-1, with a possible D match to TRBD1 (5 bases). V dropped 4 bases and J dropped 0 bases, with 15 bases sitting between them. The length of the CDR3 is 16 residues. The germline V gene has CDR1 SGHVS and CDR2 FQNEAQ. DNA for the CDR3: TGTGCCAGCAGCTACACAGACAGCCTCATGAACACTGAAGCTTTCTTT. Its protein product is CASSYTDSLMNTEAFF.

The rearrangement links TRBV3-1 (or the pseudogene TRBV3-2) to TRBJ2-6, with D possibly TRBD1 on 5 matching bases. Germline V gene data show CDR1 as LGHDT and CDR2 as YNNKEL (reference sequence). The CDR3 has 18 residues. The germline V and J ends were trimmed by 0 bases and 0 bases, with 12 bases remaining between them. The DNA for the CDR3 is TGTGCCAGCAGCCAAGAGGTCGGCAGGGACTCTGGGGCCAACGTCCTGACTTTC. Protein sequence: CASSQEVGRDSGANVLTF.

The CDR3 reads CASSHGTGASTDTQYF. The CDR3 DNA reads TGTGCCAGCTCACACGGGACAGGGGCTAGCACAGATACGCAGTATTTT. This chain links TRBV18 with TRBJ2-3, with TRBD1 matching 10 bases. The length of the CDR3 is 16 residues. Per germline, CDR1 KGHSH and CDR2 LQKENI. The ends lost 4 bases at V and 0 bases at J; junction bases unmatched: 4.

This chain joins TRBV7-2 and TRBJ2-5; D gene uncertain. The CDR3 spans 13 residues. Germline assignment: CDR1 SGHTA and CDR2 FQGNSA. V was trimmed by 5 bases and J by 9 bases, leaving 16 bases between them. Here the CDR3 reads CASSNGRPNPQYF. The DNA for the CDR3 is TGTGCCAGCAGCAATGGACGCCCAAATCCCCAGTACTTC.

At least ten counts were recorded for this clone. This sequence joins TRBV19 and TRBJ2-7, with D perhaps matching TRBD1 or TRBD2 (6 bases each). Germline V gene data show CDR1 as LNHDA and CDR2 as SQIVND (reference sequence). The length of the CDR3 is 14 residues. Trimming cost V 8 bases and J 7 bases, with 21 bases left between them. CDR3: CASDPGEGGNEQYF. CDR3 bases: TGTGCCAGTGACCCGGGAGAAGGGGGTAATGAGCAGTACTTC.

The chain combines TRBV10-3 with TRBJ2-5; D is ambiguous. The CDR3 loop spans 17 amino acids. Trimming cost V 0 bases and J 4 bases, with 18 bases left between them. Germline V gene sequence: CDR1 ENHRY, CDR2 SYGVKD. The CDR3 DNA reads as TGTGCCATCAGTGAGTCGTTTAGACCCCGGGCCGGAGAGACCCAGTACTTC. It specifies CAISESFRPRAGETQYF.

J is TRBJ2-4 and V is TRBV19; 9 nucleotides match TRBD1. The germline V gene encodes CDR1 LNHDA and CDR2 SQIVND (reference sequence). J gave up 6 bases and V 4 bases, and 10 bases lay outside the gene matches. The CDR3 sequence is 16 residues long. The CDR3 spells CASSRKQGAIANIQYF. The CDR3 nucleotides read TGTGCCAGTAGTAGAAAACAGGGGGCGATCGCAAACATTCAGTACTTC.

V is TRBV5-1 and J is TRBJ2-4; D unclear. The CDR3 is 13 amino acids. The ends were cut back, 0 bases at V and 7 bases at J, with 8 bases in the middle. Germline V gene lookup returns CDR1 SGHRS and CDR2 YFSETQ. The DNA for the CDR3 is TGCGCCAGCAGCTTGGAAGGGCAGAACATTCAGTACTTC. Protein product: CASSLEGQNIQYF. Combining the CDR3 with reference TRBV5-1 and TRBJ2-4 gives the whole variable domain KAGVTQTPRYLIKTRGQQVTLSCSPISGHRSVSWYQQTPGQGLQFLFEYFSETQRNKGNFPGRFSGRQFSNSRSEMNVSTLELGDSALYLCASSLEGQNIQYFGAGTRLSVL.

This rearrangement joins TRBV30 to TRBJ1-3, with a tentative D call TRBD1 (6 bases). The CDR3 extends over 17 amino acids. Trimming removed 0 bases from V and 0 bases from J, with 15 bases in between. The germline CDR1 and CDR2 sequences are GTSNPN and SVGIG (reference sequence). The CDR3 region has the DNA TGTGCCTGGAGTGTAACAGGGCTGGGGCACTCTGGAAACACCATATATTTT. This sequence encodes CAWSVTGLGHSGNTIYF.

This clone was seen more than once but under ten times. The chain is built from TRBV7-3 and TRBJ2-7, with D possibly being TRBD1 (6 bases). The CDR3 runs 11 residues. Per germline, CDR1 SGHTA and CDR2 FQGTGA. The V end was cut by 8 bases, the J end by 8 bases, with 13 bases between. This CDR3 is CASALQGKQYF. The CDR3 DNA follows: TGTGCCAGCGCCCTGCAGGGGAAGCAGTACTTC.

V gene TRBV6-2 or TRBV6-3 combines with J gene TRBJ2-7; the match to TRBD2 covers 10 bases. The CDR3 length is 14 residues. J lost 5 bases, V lost 2 bases, and 3 bases had no gene match. The germline CDR1 and CDR2 sequences are MNHEY and SVGEGT. This chain's CDR3 is CASSYLLAGDEQYF. The CDR3 DNA is TGTGCCAGCAGTTACCTCCTAGCGGGAGACGAGCAGTACTTC.

Comment on this clone: Other DNA sequences in the same sample also yield this CDR3. The chain has TRBV9 and TRBJ2-7, with a possible D match to TRBD2 (5 bases). This CDR3 is 13 amino acids long. V was shortened by 0 bases and J by 2 bases, with 6 bases between the two germline ends. Germline assignment: CDR1 SGDLS and CDR2 YYNGEE. DNA of the CDR3: TGTGCCAGCAGCGTAGGGCGGGCCTACGAGCAGTACTTC. Translating gives CASSVGRAYEQYF.

The genes are TRBV10-3 and TRBJ1-2; TRBD1 might be the D (6 bases). Trimming pared 3 bases from V and 7 bases from J, leaving 15 bases between. CDR1 is ENHRY, CDR2 SYGVKD, per germline. This CDR3 has 14 amino acids. The CDR3 loop reads CAISDGGLRGGYTF. The CDR3 DNA reads as TGTGCCATCAGTGATGGGGGGCTAAGGGGTGGCTACACCTTC.

The chain uses TRBV6-4 and TRBJ1-5, with TRBD1 identical over 7 bases. The germline CDR1 and CDR2 sequences are MRHNA and SNTAGT. The ends lost 8 bases at V and 1 base at J; junction bases unmatched: 2. This CDR3 region has 13 residues. This chain's CDR3 is CASSQGSNQPQHF. The DNA of the CDR3 is TGTGCCAGCTCACAGGGGAGCAATCAGCCCCAGCATTTT.

This chain connects TRBV14 to TRBJ2-2; 8 bases align to TRBD1. This CDR3 region has 15 residues. The V gene's germline CDR1 is SGHDN and CDR2 FVKESK. V dropped 3 bases and J dropped 1; count of bases not matched to a gene: 1. This CDR3 reads CASSHGQGNTGELFF. The DNA of the CDR3 is TGTGCCAGCAGCCACGGACAGGGGAACACCGGGGAGCTGTTTTTT.

The chain employs TRBV10-3 and TRBJ2-1, with 7 bases lining up with TRBD2. V dropped 10 bases and J dropped 7; count of bases not matched to a gene: 10. CDR1 and CDR2 (germline): ENHRY, SYGVKD. This CDR3 region has 13 residues. CDR3 bases: TGTGCCAGCCAAGACCCCGGGAGGAATGAGCAGTTCTTC. The encoded protein is CASQDPGRNEQFF.

This rearrangement joins TRBV5-1 to TRBJ1-2; TRBD1 might be the D (5 bases). The CDR3 loop spans 14 amino acids. The V end lost 0 bases, the J end lost 8 bases, and 14 bases lay between the germline ends. The germline V gene has CDR1 SGHRS and CDR2 YFSETQ. The CDR3 DNA is TGCGCCAGCAGCTTGGAAGCAGGGATAGGGGGCTACACCTTC. Translating it yields CASSLEAGIGGYTF.

This clone was seen just once. The genes are TRBV6-5 and TRBJ2-7; perhaps TRBD2 as D (5 bases). Germline V gene lookup returns CDR1 MNHEY and CDR2 SVGAGI. The CDR3 totals 13 residues. Trimming shortened V by 6 bases and J by 0 bases, and 9 bases separated the two germline ends. In DNA, the CDR3 is TGTGCCAGCAGGCCGGGAAGCTCCTACGAGCAGTACTTC. This sequence encodes CASRPGSSYEQYF.

The chain joins TRBV7-8 to TRBJ2-7; no clear D. The CDR3 length is 11 residues. Germline V CDR1 and CDR2: SGHVS, FQNEAQ. The V gene lost 5 bases and the J gene lost 6 bases, with 8 bases spanning the gap. CDR3 sequence: CASSTDREQYF. Written as DNA, the CDR3 is TGTGCCAGCAGCACCGACCGCGAGCAGTACTTC.

The chain employs TRBV5-5 and TRBJ2-7; 7 bases line up with TRBD1. In germline, CDR1 is SGHKS, CDR2 YYEKEE (reference sequence). J was trimmed by 0 bases and V by 5 bases; bases with no gene match: 5. The CDR3 is 14 residues long. Here the CDR3 reads CASRREGASYEQYF. The CDR3 DNA follows: TGTGCCAGCAGACGTGAGGGGGCCTCCTACGAGCAGTACTTC.

There are many counts of this clone. The genes are TRBV9 and TRBJ2-1; TRBD2 is a possible D gene (6 bases). The length of the CDR3 is 17 residues. Trimming stripped 5 bases from V and 3 bases from J, with 21 bases between. Germline values: CDR1 SGDLS, CDR2 YYNGEE. CDR3 DNA sequence: TGTGCCAGCAGTCCAGCCCCCGGAGGGACCCACTACAATGAGCAGTTCTTC. Translation: CASSPAPGGTHYNEQFF.

This clone was counted between two and nine times. The chain recombines TRBV28 with TRBJ2-7; TRBD1 matches at 8 bases. Germline V lookup: CDR1 MDHEN, CDR2 SYDVKM. V was pared by 8 bases and J by 3 bases, with 3 bases of the junction left unmatched. The CDR3 runs to 12 residues. The CDR3 is CASGQGYYEQYF. For the CDR3, the DNA is TGTGCCAGCGGACAGGGATACTACGAGCAGTACTTC.

This clone was counted once. The V gene is TRBV3-1 (or the pseudogene TRBV3-2), the J gene TRBJ1-4, with TRBD1 identical over 9 bases. Germline V gene data show CDR1 as LGHDT and CDR2 as YNNKEL (reference sequence). J was trimmed by 8 bases and V by 0 bases; bases with no gene match: 13. The CDR3 totals 18 residues. The CDR3 region is CASSQDSRTGEFEEKLFF. CDR3 nucleotides: TGTGCCAGCAGCCAAGATTCTCGGACAGGGGAATTCGAGGAAAAACTGTTTTTT.

V gene TRBV5-1 combines with J gene TRBJ1-1; TRBD1 is a possible D gene (6 bases). V dropped 4 bases and J dropped 5 bases, with 18 bases sitting between them. Looked up from germline, CDR1 is SGHRS and CDR2 is YFSETQ. The CDR3 runs 15 residues. CDR3 protein: CASSALRGHPTEAFF. CDR3 coding DNA: TGCGCCAGCAGCGCCCTCCGGGGACACCCTACTGAAGCTTTCTTT. The full variable domain, rest sourced from reference TRBV5-1 and TRBJ1-1, is KAGVTQTPRYLIKTRGQQVTLSCSPISGHRSVSWYQQTPGQGLQFLFEYFSETQRNKGNFPGRFSGRQFSNSRSEMNVSTLELGDSALYLCASSALRGHPTEAFFGQGTRLTVV.

This clone appeared a single time. The rearrangement joins TRBV4-3 to TRBJ2-7; D may be TRBD1 (6 bases). V was clipped by 4 bases and J by 3 bases, with 19 bases between them. CDR1 and CDR2 from the germline V gene are LGHNA and YSLEER. The CDR3 is 16 amino acids. The CDR3 spells CASSRGNGRGFYEQYF. The CDR3 DNA is TGCGCCAGCAGCCGGGGGAATGGCAGGGGTTTCTACGAGCAGTACTTC.

The chain's CDR3 is CASSSLAGTGLSGELFF. The CDR3 bases are TGTGCCAGCAGCTCCCTGGCCGGGACAGGTTTATCCGGGGAGCTGTTTTTT. This chain joins TRBV11-3 and TRBJ2-2, with TRBD1 matching over 8 bases. V shed 4 bases, J shed 6 bases, and the junction held 13 bases outside the gene matches. The CDR3 loop spans 17 amino acids. Looked up from germline, CDR1 is SGHNT and CDR2 is YENEEA.

This chain joins TRBV6-2 or TRBV6-3 and TRBJ2-7, with 7 nucleotides matching TRBD1. The CDR3 runs 14 residues. Germline trimming cut 2 bases from V and 5 bases from J; bases unmatched to any gene: 6. The germline gives CDR1 MNHEY, CDR2 SVGEGT. CDR3 in DNA: TGTGCCAGCAGTTACGGGACAGAAGGGAACGAGCAGTACTTC. Its protein product is CASSYGTEGNEQYF.

This clone was observed once. The chain is built from TRBV7-9 and TRBJ2-3, with 7 bases matching TRBD2. CDR3 length: 14 amino acids. Germline CDR1 and CDR2: SEHNR and FQNEAQ (reference sequence). The junction had 2 bases not matched to a gene; V was cut back by 3 bases and J by 2 bases. This CDR3 is CASSLGLNTDTQYF. Written as DNA, the CDR3 is TGTGCCAGCAGCTTGGGACTAAACACAGATACGCAGTATTTT.